This TCR beta chain originates from a study of identical twins (dated by TCRdb to the mid-2010s). Broadly, across the study: To test whether fetal clonotypes persist, the study used deep sequencing on TCR alpha and beta repertoires from monozygotic twins, unrelated adults of various ages, and cord blood. To rule out contamination, replicate twin experiments were performed at different times with different library preparation protocols. On the study overall, not on this receptor specifically: Zero-insertion analyses could be partly confounded by invariant T cells such as MAIT and iNKT, though diverse VJ usage argued against such confounding for most clonotypes. Because the same donors could not be followed over many years, the conclusions relied on cross-sectional statistical analysis. Out-of-frame TCR alpha sharing in monozygotic twins was systematically underestimated by recombination models, whereas sharing between unrelated individuals was in agreement with the recombination models. Compared with coincidental sharing between unrelated individuals, out-of-frame TCR alpha sequences shared between twins had an excess of sequences with low generation probability. Abundant cord blood beta clonotypes carried fewer insertions; young adult naive repertoires showed a weaker similar trend, while memory repertoires showed none. Excess twin sharing in beta out-of-frame sequences was weaker because fewer shared sequences lowered the signal-to-noise ratio.

This clonotype has only a few counts. Its antigen is still unknown. The input lacks base qualities; no much larger clone sits a single base away. Libraries were constructed by 5' RACE. The sample was run on an Illumina HiSeq 2000. Template switching added a universal primer binding site, and the final cDNA carried a unique molecular identifier that allowed TCR cDNA molecules to be counted accurately. First-strand cDNA for TCR alpha and beta chains was synthesized from specific primers in the conserved constant-segment region. To control for contamination, every cDNA library was double barcoded, receiving both a SMART-Mk sample barcode and Illumina barcodes. TruSeq adapter sequences along with Illumina sample barcodes were introduced in two successive PCR steps. TCR alpha and beta cDNA libraries were sequenced on the Illumina HiSeq platform with custom primers. Processing in the source paper ran as follows. Raw reads were processed with MiGEC to extract unique molecular identifiers, and MiXCR was used to determine CDR3 positions. Recombination models were inferred per individual with the repgenHMM and IGoR tools using an EM algorithm. The analysis of shared clonotypes was done with the tcR package in R, with sharing normalized by the product of cloneset sizes. To study raw recombination free of thymic and clonal selection effects, out-of-frame nonproductive sequences were analyzed. TCRdb reanalyzed the raw reads on its own, using fastp at Q25 for trimming and MiXCR for clone calling, and kept in-frame beta chains. Identical CDR3 proteins give one entry, which carries the most common genes and DNA. For this entry, the V and J calls and clone size follow TCRdb and not the study's own pipeline. In this sample the table shows approximately 300,000 distinct CDR3 sequences, around 9.7% of which occur a single time. The ten largest account for approximately 6.5% of the sample.

The germline V gene provides CDR1 LGHNA and CDR2 YSLEER. Counted from cysteine to phenylalanine, this CDR3 has 16 amino acids. The DNA shown is the 48-base CDR3, in frame from base 1. V has 0 bases trimmed and J has 4 bases trimmed; junction bases matching no gene number 4. All donors were healthy Caucasians. The twin cohort consisted of three pairs of female monozygotic twins, all aged 18 to 29 years. CD4+ and CD8+ T cell populations were isolated with positive isolation kits from Invitrogen. This sample also appeared in a second study, on yellow fever vaccine responses in identical twins. The second study's paper adds: The authors reported that the T cell response to vaccination in identical twins appeared partly convergent and partly personalized. Focusing on identical twins, the study followed the T cell clones that responded to the vaccine, and did so with precision.

This TCR was recovered from a woman aged 18-29 years in good health. The chain was built from TRBV4-3 and TRBJ2-7, with 12 middle bases fitting TRBD2. The sample was CD8+ T cells sorted from blood. The CDR3 is CASSQDRLAGGYEQYF. Read as DNA, the sequence is TGCGCCAGCAGCCAAGATCGGCTAGCGGGAGGGTACGAGCAGTACTTC.